This TCR beta chain was profiled in a study of read filtering for tumor transcriptome and immune sequencing. Study information: Whole-transcriptome libraries were prepared after DNase treatment.

The library was built from roughly 400 ng RNA with molecular barcoded adaptors for alpha/delta and beta/gamma chains. From the reads, TCRdb called clonotypes with MiXCR, one entry per CDR3 protein. The sample carries 65,000 or so distinct CDR3 sequences, 15% to 20% recorded once. Germline V lookup: CDR1 SGHRS, CDR2 YFSETQ. The CDR3 runs to 16 residues. V was trimmed by 3 bases and J by 0 bases, leaving 15 bases between them. In this sample, this clonotype turned up many times. The receptor comes from a donor aged 40 or older with multiple myeloma. The rearrangement links TRBV5-1 to TRBJ2-5; D perhaps matches TRBD2 (7 bases). The sample was a population of CD138-negative cells sorted from bone marrow. CDR3 region: CASSYPGEGDQETQYF. CDR3 DNA: TGCGCCAGCAGCTACCCGGGGGAGGGGGACCAAGAGACCCAGTACTTC.